Presented here are 3 T cell receptor beta chains from one specimen sequenced in a study of T cells in Graves' hyperthyroidism and ophthalmopathy. RNA transcripts were the template for amplifying TCR beta CDR3 regions. The HTBI primer set drove a first-round RT-PCR of the TCR CDR3. TCRdb reanalysed the multiplex PCR reads using MiXCR and keeps one entry per CDR3 protein. This sample has roughly 740,000 distinct CDR3 sequences; roughly 15% occur once, and the top ten carry around 7.7%. The sequenced material came from blood. These receptors were taken from a young man with Graves' hyperthyroidism.

This clonotype was recorded at least ten times. At one of its ends the junction is not consistent with the germline gene, which may arise from a read error. This rearrangement joins TRBV30 to TRBJ2-7; perhaps TRBD2 as D (6 bases). This CDR3 has 11 residues. The germline V gene encodes CDR1 GTSNPN and CDR2 SVGIG (reference sequence). Here the CDR3 DNA reads TGTGCCTGGAGTGGGGGCGGGGAGCAACACTTC. Translation gives CAWSGGGEQHF.

This clonotype was detected only a few times. The rearrangement joins TRBV20-1 to TRBJ2-6, with D hard to call. V lost 5 bases and J lost 0, with 8 bases in between. The germline CDR1 and CDR2 sequences are DFQATT and SNEGSKA (reference sequence). The CDR3 extends over 14 amino acids. CDR3 in amino acids: CSAQVGSGANVLTF. CDR3 coding DNA: TGCAGTGCTCAAGTGGGCTCTGGGGCCAACGTCCTGACTTTC.

This clonotype has a handful of counts. The chain employs TRBV7-9 and TRBJ2-7; 9 bases agree with TRBD1. Per germline, CDR1 SEHNR and CDR2 FQNEAQ (reference sequence). The CDR3 loop spans 16 amino acids. After removal of 3 bases from V and 2 bases from J, the junction contained 8 bases not matched to a gene. The CDR3 here is CASSFRPGQGTYEQYF. The DNA of the CDR3 is TGTGCCAGCAGCTTTCGACCGGGACAGGGAACCTACGAGCAGTACTTC.